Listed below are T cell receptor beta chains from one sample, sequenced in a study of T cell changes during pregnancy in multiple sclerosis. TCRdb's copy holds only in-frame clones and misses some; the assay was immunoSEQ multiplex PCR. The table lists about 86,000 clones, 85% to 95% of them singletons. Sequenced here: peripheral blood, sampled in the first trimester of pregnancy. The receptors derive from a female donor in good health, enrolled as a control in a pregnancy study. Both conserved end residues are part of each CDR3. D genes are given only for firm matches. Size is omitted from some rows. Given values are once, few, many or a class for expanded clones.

CASSPAPTGNKGYTF,TGTGCCAGCTCACCCGCCCCGACAGGGAATAAGGGCTACACCTTC,TRBJ1-2,TRBV18,TRBD1,.
CASSLEVQRGGDEQYF,TGTGCCAGCAGCTTAGAGGTCCAGCGGGGGGGCGACGAGCAGTACTTC,TRBJ2-7,TRBV7-2,TRBD2,.
CASSLTGYNEQFF,TGTGCCAGCAGTCTTACAGGGTACAATGAGCAGTTCTTC,TRBJ2-1,TRBV7-3,.,.
CASSSQGYEQYF,TGTGCCAGCAGCTCTCAGGGTTACGAGCAGTACTTC,TRBJ2-7,TRBV7-2,.,.
CASGNRGKAYGNQPQHF,TGTGCTAGTGGCAACAGGGGTAAGGCCTACGGCAATCAGCCCCAGCATTTT,TRBJ1-5,TRBV12-5,TRBD1,.
CASSKLPNLQGGAYNEQFF,TGTGCCAGCAGCAAACTCCCGAACCTCCAGGGAGGGGCATACAATGAGCAGTTCTTC,TRBJ2-1,TRBV21-1,.,.
CASRGTGRYYGYTF,TGTGCCAGCAGAGGGACAGGGCGGTATTATGGCTACACCTTC,TRBJ1-2,TRBV6-1,TRBD1,.
CASSRLYEQYF,TGTGCCAGTTCGAGACTCTACGAGCAGTACTTC,TRBJ2-7,TRBV6-1,.,.
CASSTDRHSYEQYF,TGTGCCAGCAGTACGGACAGGCATTCCTACGAGCAGTACTTC,TRBJ2-7,TRBV6-1,TRBD1,.
CASSIGRGRNNEQFF,TGTGCCAGTAGTATCGGCAGGGGGCGCAACAATGAGCAGTTCTTC,TRBJ2-1,TRBV19,TRBD1,.
CASSLGEVGTEAFF,TGTGCCAGCAGTTTAGGGGAGGTCGGCACTGAAGCTTTCTTT,TRBJ1-1,TRBV27,.,.
CASSVSALTGVVYEQYF,TGTGCCAGCAGTGTTTCCGCGTTGACAGGGGTCGTTTACGAGCAGTACTTC,TRBJ2-7,TRBV6-1,TRBD1,.
CASSPRGQGNGYGYTF,TGTGCCAGCAGTCCTCGCGGACAGGGAAACGGTTATGGCTACACCTTC,TRBJ1-2,TRBV6-6,TRBD1,.
CASGREGENIQYF,TGCGCCAGCGGGAGGGAGGGGGAAAACATTCAGTACTTC,TRBJ2-4,TRBV5-1,.,.
CSVEGGTGEGNTIYF,TGCAGCGTTGAAGGGGGGACAGGGGAGGGAAACACCATATATTTT,TRBJ1-3,TRBV29-1,TRBD1,.
CASSQWGQPSRDNSPLHF,TGCGCCAGCAGCCAATGGGGACAGCCTTCAAGAGATAATTCACCCCTCCACTTT,TRBJ1-6,TRBV4-3,TRBD1,.
CAALRDSHNSPLHF,TGTGCCGCCCTCCGGGACAGCCATAATTCACCCCTCCACTTT,TRBJ1-6,TRBV28,TRBD1,few
CASSSNRVEAFF,TGCGCCAGCAGCTCAAACAGGGTCGAAGCTTTCTTT,TRBJ1-1,TRBV5-1,.,.
CASGLGGPPSEQYF,TGTGCTAGTGGTTTAGGAGGGCCGCCCTCCGAGCAGTACTTC,TRBJ2-7,TRBV12-5,.,.
CASTTQASGDYEQYF,TGTGCCAGCACCACACAGGCTTCGGGGGACTACGAGCAGTACTTC,TRBJ2-7,TRBV6-5,.,once
CATPGHSNSPLHF,TGCGCCACCCCGGGACACTCAAATTCACCCCTCCACTTT,TRBJ1-6,TRBV23-1,.,.
CASAGQGDSEQFF,TGTGCCTCAGCGGGACAGGGGGACAGTGAGCAGTTCTTC,TRBJ2-1,TRBV10-3,TRBD1,once
CASSFTEKEQFF,TGTGCCAGCAGCTTCACAGAAAAAGAGCAGTTCTTC,TRBJ2-1,TRBV5-6,.,.
CASSPDGLTGDGELFF,TGTGCCAGCAGCCCCGACGGCCTCACAGGGGACGGGGAGCTGTTTTTT,TRBJ2-2,TRBV4-2,TRBD1,.
CAISKGGGPLNTEAFF,TGTGCCATCAGTAAAGGCGGGGGGCCCCTGAACACTGAAGCTTTCTTT,TRBJ1-1,TRBV10-3,.,.
CASSQDFGSGELFF,TGTGCCAGCAGCCAAGACTTCGGTAGCGGGGAGCTGTTTTTT,TRBJ2-2,TRBV4-2,.,.
CASSGLRNTGELFF,TGTGCCAGCAGTGGGCTCAGGAACACCGGGGAGCTGTTTTTT,TRBJ2-2,TRBV2,.,.
CASSHEGAGANYGYTF,TGTGCCAGCAGCCACGAGGGGGCAGGGGCTAACTATGGCTACACCTTC,TRBJ1-2,TRBV5-4,TRBD1,.
CASSVGDSNQPQHF,TGTGCCAGCAGCGTAGGAGATAGCAATCAGCCCCAGCATTTT,TRBJ1-5,TRBV9,.,.
CASSLRGKNTEAFF,TGTGCCAGCAGCTTACGAGGCAAGAACACTGAAGCTTTCTTT,TRBJ1-1,TRBV11-3,.,once
CASSQALRYEQYF,TGTGCCAGCAGCCAAGCGCTGAGGTACGAGCAGTACTTC,TRBJ2-7,TRBV14,.,.
CASSLDSGQTYF,TGTGCCAGCAGCTTAGATTCGGGACAGACGTACTTC,TRBJ2-5,TRBV7-6,TRBD1,.